The TCR gamma chain under discussion was sequenced for a study of γδ T cells in repeated Plasmodium falciparum infection. This clone was observed many times. What it binds is unknown. TCRdb lists the protein of a much larger clone for this DNA, which differs at residue 3, so this is likely a read error; the protein given here is translated from the DNA itself. Overall study findings and caveats: Vdelta2-negative gammadelta repertoires, largely Vdelta1+, seemingly showed infection-driven waves of new clonal selection. Malian children's Vdelta2-negative repertoires appeared more expanded and less diverse than Australians'.

Vgamma9/Vdelta2+ and Vdelta2-negative gammadelta T cells were flow-sorted from PBMC for bulk sequencing. This CDR3 has 13 amino acids. Germline CDR1 reads EGSNGY; CDR2 reads YDSYNSKV. TCRdb processed the multiplex PCR reads again with the CATT caller. The table includes around 25,000 gamma-chain clones, 3% detected once. The chain has TRGV2 and TRGJ1 or TRGJ2. TCRdb carries no J gene annotation; the J gene was assigned here by matching the DNA with germline. The TCR sequence derives from a pool of human donors (malaria-infected and uninfected, not separated). Sequenced input: gamma-delta T cells from blood. The chain's CDR3 is CAPWDGDYYKKLF. CDR3 nucleotides: TGTGCCCCCTGGGACGGAGATTATTATAAGAAACTCTTT.